This T cell receptor (beta chain) emerged from a study of T cells in localized non-small cell lung cancer. General study points: Higher blood T cell density went with longer overall survival.

The assay was immunoSEQ multiplex PCR, and TCRdb's table has in-frame clones only and misses some. The sample has more than 25,000 clones, 75% to 90% seen once. This clone showed up just a few times. Its antigen is unknown. V shed 1 base and J shed 10 bases, with 11 bases lying between them. CDR1 is LGHNT and CDR2 is FRNRAP in the germline V gene. The length of the CDR3 is 14 residues. The source material was peripheral blood, sampled before any cancer treatment. This rearrangement joins TRBV12-5 to TRBJ1-6, with D unclear. The TCR originated in a woman aged 35-75 years with stage I lung adenocarcinoma. CDR3 nucleotide sequence: TGTGCTAGTGGTTTGGGTAATACAGCCTCACCCCTCCACTTT. Its translation is CASGLGNTASPLHF. The full variable domain, completed using reference TRBV12-5 and TRBJ1-6, is DARVTQTPRHKVTEMGQEVTMRCQPILGHNTVFWYRQTMMQGLELLAYFRNRAPLDDSGMPKDRFSAEMPDATLATLKIQPSEPRDSAVYFCASGLGNTASPLHFGNGTRLTVT.